This paragraph reports one TCR beta chain. What it binds is unknown. The data derive from a study of OX40 agonist ivuxolimab in advanced cancers. About the research overall: Males comprised about 78% of the group, whose mean age was approximately 62 years (range about 20 to 79). Three individuals attained partial responses, comprising one hepatocellular carcinoma case and two cutaneous melanoma cases. Study results and caveats: Expanded clones were, on average, more numerous in CD8+ T cells than in CD4+. Patients with a partial response at 0.1-3.0 mg/kg had among the lowest clonal expansion.

The CDR3 totals 17 residues. Germline V CDR1 and CDR2: LNHNV, YYDKDF (reference sequence). The V end was cut by 0 bases, the J end by 0 bases, with 15 bases between. Assay: immunoSEQ multiplex PCR; the TCRdb copy retains only in-frame clones and omits some. Of tens of thousands of clones in the sample, under 85% are singletons; the top ten hold around 4.3%. This chain joins TRBV15 and TRBJ2-7; possibly TRBD2 for D (7 bases). This sequence was found in an adult with an advanced solid tumor such as melanoma, head and neck, liver or kidney cancer. The sequences come from CD4+ or CD8+ T cells sorted from blood, collected in a trial of the OX40 agonist ivuxolimab. This CDR3 is CATSRDGGRGYSYEQYF. CDR3 nucleotide sequence: TGTGCCACCAGCAGAGACGGGGGGCGGGGCTACTCCTACGAGCAGTACTTC.